This is a list of T cell receptor beta chains from one sample in a study of technical replicates of blood from a handful of donors. TCRdb's table, derived via immunoSEQ multiplex PCR, lists solely in-frame clones and lacks some. The sample has 55,000 to 60,000 clones, around 95% seen once. The sample comprised PBMCs. Every receptor here comes from a human donor in good health. Some clones in this sample may be carry-over from other donors' samples. CDR3s include the opening cysteine and the closing phenylalanine or tryptophan. D genes are given only for firm matches. Clone size appears in some rows only: once, few, many, or a class for an expanded clone.

NA	TRBJ2-7	TRBV7-2	few	TGTGCCAGCAGCTTAGCTAGCGGCTTCTCCTACGAGCAGTACTTC	CASSLASGFSYEQYF
NA	TRBJ2-3	TRBV5-1	once	TGCGCCAGCAGCAAGTGGGAGATTAGCACAGATACGCAGTATTTT	CASSKWEISTDTQYF
NA	TRBJ2-7	TRBV4-2	NA	TGTGCCAGCAGCCAAGATTCGGGGGTCGTCCCCTACGAGCAGTACTTC	CASSQDSGVVPYEQYF
TRBD2	TRBJ2-7	TRBV2	NA	TGTGCCAGCAGTGAAGAGGCTGGTTTGTTAAGCGGGAGGGCCAACGAGCAGTACTTC	CASSEEAGLLSGRANEQYF
TRBD2	TRBJ2-3	TRBV15	NA	TGTGCCACCAGGGGACTAGCCCTCACAGATACGCAGTATTTT	CATRGLALTDTQYF
TRBD1	TRBJ1-6	TRBV15	NA	TGTGCCACCAGCAGGGGACAGGCCAGGGGGTCACCCCTCCACTTT	CATSRGQARGSPLHF
NA	TRBJ2-3	TRBV14	once	TGTGCCAGCAGCAAAAGGGATGTCCCGGGAGCTACCACAGATACGCAGTATTTT	CASSKRDVPGATTDTQYF
NA	TRBJ2-6	TRBV11-3	NA	TGTGCCAGCAGCCCAGCCCGACAGGAGGCGGGAGCTGGGGCCAACGTCCTGACTTTC	CASSPARQEAGAGANVLTF
NA	TRBJ2-3	TRBV6-5	NA	TGTGCCAGCAGCCCCTTGGGGGGGGCCGGAATGACGCAGTATTTT	CASSPLGGAGMTQYF
NA	TRBJ1-5	TRBV6-4	NA	TGTGCCAGCAGTGCCGAGGGTTTTGGTCAGCCCCAGCATTTT	CASSAEGFGQPQHF
NA	TRBJ1-1	TRBV2	NA	TGTGCCAGCAGAAATACTATGAACACTGAAGCTTTCTTT	CASRNTMNTEAFF
TRBD1	TRBJ1-1	TRBV19	NA	TGTGCCGCCCAGGGACAGGCGAACACTGAAGCTTTCTTT	CAAQGQANTEAFF
NA	TRBJ1-4	TRBV2	NA	TGTGCCAGCAGTGCAGGCAGGTGGGATGAAAAACTGTTTTTT	CASSAGRWDEKLFF
NA	TRBJ1-5	TRBV2	NA	TGTGCCAGCCAAGTTTCGAGAGTTGGCAATCAGCCCCAGCATTTT	CASQVSRVGNQPQHF
TRBD2	TRBJ2-2	TRBV7-6	NA	TGTGCCAGCAGCTATACTAGCGGGGGGCCCACCGGGGAGCTGTTTTTT	CASSYTSGGPTGELFF
NA	TRBJ2-3	TRBV7-2	NA	TGTGCCAGCAGCTCTAGCCGGACAGATACGCAGTATTTT	CASSSSRTDTQYF
NA	TRBJ1-6	TRBV6-1	NA	TGTGCCAGCAGACCGGACAGCAGATATAATTCACCCCTCCACTTT	CASRPDSRYNSPLHF
NA	TRBJ2-7	TRBV30	NA	TGTGCCTGCCTTGACTACCGACTCTCCTACGAGCAGTACTTC	CACLDYRLSYEQYF
TRBD1	TRBJ1-4	TRBV7-9	NA	TGTGCCAGCAGCTCGCGACAGGGGGATAATGAAAAACTGTTTTTT	CASSSRQGDNEKLFF
NA	TRBJ2-5	TRBV7-2	once	TGTGCCAGCAGCTCCCAGCCTCTAGTGAGGGAGACCCAGTACTTC	CASSSQPLVRETQYF
TRBD1	TRBJ1-3	TRBV7-2	NA	TGTGCCAGCAGCTTAGTGAACAGGGGGCTTTGGAACACCATATATTTT	CASSLVNRGLWNTIYF
TRBD1	TRBJ2-7	TRBV7-2	once	TGTGCCAGCAGCTTCCGCGGGACAGGGTCCCAAGGCGAGCAGTACTTC	CASSFRGTGSQGEQYF
TRBD2	TRBJ2-7	TRBV7-2	NA	TGTGCCAGCAGCTCAACTAGCGGGAGGAGGTACGAGCAGTACTTC	CASSSTSGRRYEQYF
TRBD2	TRBJ2-1	TRBV5-1	NA	TGCGCCAGCAGCTTGCAACTAGCGGGAGGGCGAAGTCCAAGTAATGAGCAGTTCTTC	CASSLQLAGGRSPSNEQFF
TRBD1	TRBJ2-7	TRBV27	NA	TGTGCCAGCAGAGGACAGGCAGTCAACGAGCAGTACTTC	CASRGQAVNEQYF
NA	TRBJ2-3	TRBV7-2	NA	TGTGCCAGCAAGCGTGAGAGCGGTTGGTCCCGGGTTGTGCCAGATACGCAGTATTTT	CASKRESGWSRVVPDTQYF
NA	TRBJ1-4	TRBV19	NA	TGTGCCAGTAGTATAAGTCGGGCAACTAATGAAAAACTGTTTTTT	CASSISRATNEKLFF
TRBD1	TRBJ1-2	TRBV30	NA	TGTGCCTGGAGTCCTCGACAGGGGAACTATGGCTACACCTTC	CAWSPRQGNYGYTF
NA	TRBJ1-5	TRBV9	NA	TGTGCCAGCAGCATGGGGGGGATGGTAGGTCAGCCCCAGCATTTT	CASSMGGMVGQPQHF
NA	TRBJ2-7	TRBV27	NA	TGTGCCACCCAGGGAACGAGCTCCTACGAGCAGTACTTC	CATQGTSSYEQYF
NA	TRBJ1-4	TRBV15	NA	TGTGCCACCAGCAGGGACAATGGGGGGGTGAGTGAAAAACTGTTTTTT	CATSRDNGGVSEKLFF
TRBD1	TRBJ1-6	TRBV7-2	NA	TGTGCCAGCAGTGGGCCGCGTGACAGGGGGCGCGGTAATTCACCCCTCCACTTT	CASSGPRDRGRGNSPLHF
TRBD1	TRBJ2-7	TRBV6-1	NA	TGTGCCAGCAGTGTTCCGGGACAGTCCTACGAGCAGTACTTC	CASSVPGQSYEQYF
NA	TRBJ2-2	TRBV12-5	few	TGTGCTAGTGGTTTGGCAGGGTTGGGGACCGGGGAGCTGTTTTTT	CASGLAGLGTGELFF
TRBD2	TRBJ2-2	TRBV7-2	once	TGTGCCAGCAGCTATTCCATCCGACTAGCGGGAGGCACCGGGGAGCTGTTTTTT	CASSYSIRLAGGTGELFF
TRBD2	TRBJ2-2	TRBV5-1	NA	TGCGCCAGCAGTACCCGGGGGGGAAACACCGGGGAGCTGTTTTTT	CASSTRGGNTGELFF
TRBD2	TRBJ2-1	TRBV11-2	NA	TGTGCCAGCAGCTTAGACCGCTTAGCGGGAGGGCTCTTC	CASSLDRLAGGLF
TRBD1	TRBJ1-5	TRBV9	NA	TGTGCCAGCAGCGTAGAGGGGACAGGATTATATAGCAATCAGCCCCAGCATTTT	CASSVEGTGLYSNQPQHF
TRBD2	TRBJ2-1	TRBV7-2	NA	TGTGCCAGCAGCTCACAAGCGGGGGGTGGAGAGCAGTTCTTC	CASSSQAGGGEQFF
NA	TRBJ2-7	TRBV30	NA	TGTGCCTGGAGTGGATGGAGGGGAACTTACGAGCAGTACTTC	CAWSGWRGTYEQYF
NA	TRBJ1-1	TRBV9	NA	TGTGCCAGCAGCGCGCTAGCGGGTAACACTGAAGCTTTCTTT	CASSALAGNTEAFF